The T cell receptor (beta chain) under discussion was sequenced for a study of CD4 T cells in relation to SARS-CoV-2 and coronaviruses. CD4 enrichment then naive enrichment separated naive from memory CD4+ cells. CEF-cultured naive and memory CD4+ T cell DNA got survey-level sequencing. TCRdb's table, derived via immunoSEQ multiplex PCR, lists solely in-frame clones and lacks some. The sample consists of just over 35,000 clones, just under 85% of them appearing once. Points on this clone: The antigen is not known.

Specimen: naive CD4+ T cells from PBMCs, cultured in vitro. Documented subset: naive CD4+ T cells isolated by negative enrichment. The receptor comes from an adult with COVID-19.

The CDR3 nucleotides read TGTGCCAGCAGTTTAGGGGGGCAGGGAGTTGGAAACTATGGCTACACCTTC. Protein sequence: CASSLGGQGVGNYGYTF. The rearrangement joins TRBV28 to TRBJ1-2, with D possibly matching TRBD1 (6 bases). The CDR3 covers 17 residues. V lost 2 bases, J lost 2 bases, and 18 bases lay in between. CDR1 and CDR2 from the germline V gene are MDHEN and SYDVKM.